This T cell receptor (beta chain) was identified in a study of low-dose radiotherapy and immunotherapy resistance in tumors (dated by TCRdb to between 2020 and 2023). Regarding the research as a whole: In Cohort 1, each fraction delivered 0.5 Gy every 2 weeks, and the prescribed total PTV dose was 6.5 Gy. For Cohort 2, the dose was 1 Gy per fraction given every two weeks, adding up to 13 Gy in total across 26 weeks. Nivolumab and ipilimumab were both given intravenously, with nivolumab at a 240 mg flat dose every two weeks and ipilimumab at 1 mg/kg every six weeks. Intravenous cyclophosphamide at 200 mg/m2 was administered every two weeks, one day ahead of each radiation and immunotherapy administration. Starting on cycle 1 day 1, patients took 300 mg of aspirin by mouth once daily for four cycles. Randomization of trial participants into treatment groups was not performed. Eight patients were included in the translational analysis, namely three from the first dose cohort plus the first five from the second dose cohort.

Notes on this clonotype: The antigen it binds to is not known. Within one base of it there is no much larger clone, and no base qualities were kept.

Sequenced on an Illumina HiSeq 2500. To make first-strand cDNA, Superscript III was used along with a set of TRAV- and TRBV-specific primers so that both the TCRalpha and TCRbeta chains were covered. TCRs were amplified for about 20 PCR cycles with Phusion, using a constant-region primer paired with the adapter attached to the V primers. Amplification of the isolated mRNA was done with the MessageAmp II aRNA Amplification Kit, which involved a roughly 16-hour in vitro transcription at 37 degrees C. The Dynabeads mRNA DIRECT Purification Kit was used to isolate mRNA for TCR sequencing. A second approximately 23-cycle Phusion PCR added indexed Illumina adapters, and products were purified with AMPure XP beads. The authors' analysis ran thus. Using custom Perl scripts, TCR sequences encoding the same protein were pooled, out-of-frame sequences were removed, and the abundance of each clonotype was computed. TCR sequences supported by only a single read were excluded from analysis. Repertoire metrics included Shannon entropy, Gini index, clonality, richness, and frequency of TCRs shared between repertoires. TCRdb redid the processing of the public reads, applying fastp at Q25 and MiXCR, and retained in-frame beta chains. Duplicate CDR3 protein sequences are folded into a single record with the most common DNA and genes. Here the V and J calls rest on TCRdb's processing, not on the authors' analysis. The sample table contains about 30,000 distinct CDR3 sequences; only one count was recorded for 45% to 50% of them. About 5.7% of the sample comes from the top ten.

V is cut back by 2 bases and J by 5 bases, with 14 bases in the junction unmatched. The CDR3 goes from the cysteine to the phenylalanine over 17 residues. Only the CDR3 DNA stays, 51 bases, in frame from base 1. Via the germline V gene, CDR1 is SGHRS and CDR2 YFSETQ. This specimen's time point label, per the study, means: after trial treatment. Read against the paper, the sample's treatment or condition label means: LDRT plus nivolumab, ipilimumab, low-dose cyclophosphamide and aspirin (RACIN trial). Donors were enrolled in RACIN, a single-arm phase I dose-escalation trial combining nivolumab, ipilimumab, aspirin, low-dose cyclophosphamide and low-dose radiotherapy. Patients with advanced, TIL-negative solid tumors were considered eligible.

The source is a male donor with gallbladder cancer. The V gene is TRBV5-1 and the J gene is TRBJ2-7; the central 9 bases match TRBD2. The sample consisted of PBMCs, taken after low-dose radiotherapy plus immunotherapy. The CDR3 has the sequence CASSFNKSGLASNEQYF. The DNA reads TGCGCCAGCAGCTTTAATAAGTCTGGACTAGCGTCCAACGAGCAGTACTTC.